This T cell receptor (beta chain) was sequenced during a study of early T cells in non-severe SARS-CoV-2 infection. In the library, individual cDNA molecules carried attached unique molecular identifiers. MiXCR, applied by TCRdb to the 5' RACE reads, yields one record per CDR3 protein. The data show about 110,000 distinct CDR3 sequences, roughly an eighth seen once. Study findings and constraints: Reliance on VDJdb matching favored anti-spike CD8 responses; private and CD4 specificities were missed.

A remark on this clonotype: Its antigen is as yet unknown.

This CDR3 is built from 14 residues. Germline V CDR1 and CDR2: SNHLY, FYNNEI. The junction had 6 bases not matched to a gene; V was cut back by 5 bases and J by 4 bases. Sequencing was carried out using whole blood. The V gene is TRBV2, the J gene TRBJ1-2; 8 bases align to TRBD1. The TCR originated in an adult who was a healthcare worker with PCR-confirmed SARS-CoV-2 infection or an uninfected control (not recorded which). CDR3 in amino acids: CASSNRQGTYGYTF. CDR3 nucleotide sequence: TGTGCCAGCAGTAATAGACAGGGGACCTATGGCTACACCTTC.